The source of this T cell receptor (beta chain) is a study of identical twins. General study results and limits: Out-of-frame beta chain sequences displayed weaker excess sharing between twins.

This clonotype was observed many times. The antigen is unknown. The CDR3 covers 13 residues. V shed 4 bases and J shed 6 bases, with 10 bases lying between them. Germline CDR1 is SQVTM and CDR2 is ANQGSEA. TCRdb analysed the 5' RACE reads with MiXCR anew, one entry per CDR3 protein. This table holds approximately 700,000 distinct CDR3 sequences, 5.5% to 6.5% found once. With no exceptions, donors were healthy Caucasians. The chain recombines TRBV29-1 with TRBJ1-6, with D uncertain. The origin of this receptor is a man aged 18-30 years in good health. The specimen was naive T cells sorted from blood. CDR3 DNA sequence: TGCAGCGTTGGGACCAGAGCTAATTCACCCCTCCACTTT. Translated, it gives CSVGTRANSPLHF.